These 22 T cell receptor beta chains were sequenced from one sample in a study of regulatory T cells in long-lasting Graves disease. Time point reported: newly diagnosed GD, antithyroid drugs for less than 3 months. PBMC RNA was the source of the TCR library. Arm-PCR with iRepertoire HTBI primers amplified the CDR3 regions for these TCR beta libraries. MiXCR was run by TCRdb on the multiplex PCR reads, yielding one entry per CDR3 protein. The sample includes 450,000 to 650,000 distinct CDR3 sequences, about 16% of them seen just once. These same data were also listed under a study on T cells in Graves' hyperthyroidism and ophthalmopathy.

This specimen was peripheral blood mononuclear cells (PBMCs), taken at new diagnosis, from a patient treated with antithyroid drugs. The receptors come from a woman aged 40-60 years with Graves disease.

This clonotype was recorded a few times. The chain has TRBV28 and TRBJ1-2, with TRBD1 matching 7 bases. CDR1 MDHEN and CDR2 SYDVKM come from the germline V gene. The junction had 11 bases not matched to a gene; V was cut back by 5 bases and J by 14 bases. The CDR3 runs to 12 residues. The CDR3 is CASSRATGVSTF. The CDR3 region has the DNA TGTGCCAGCAGTAGGGCTACAGGGGTTTCTACCTTC.

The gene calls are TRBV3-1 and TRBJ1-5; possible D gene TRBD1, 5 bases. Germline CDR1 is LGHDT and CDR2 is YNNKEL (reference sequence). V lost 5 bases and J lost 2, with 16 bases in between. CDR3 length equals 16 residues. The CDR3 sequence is CASSLGGDTGNQPQHF. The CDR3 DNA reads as TGTGCCAGCAGCTTGGGGGGGGATACTGGCAATCAGCCCCAGCATTTT.

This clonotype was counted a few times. The CDR3, as DNA: TGTGCCAGTAGTATTTTTCGTGGGGGACAGGGCACAGATACGCAGTATTTT. Its translation is CASSIFRGGQGTDTQYF. The chain links TRBV19 to TRBJ2-3; 8 positions match TRBD1. This CDR3 is built from 17 residues. V was clipped by 3 bases and J by 1 base; unmatched bases: 9. Germline CDR1 reads LNHDA; CDR2 reads SQIVND (reference sequence).

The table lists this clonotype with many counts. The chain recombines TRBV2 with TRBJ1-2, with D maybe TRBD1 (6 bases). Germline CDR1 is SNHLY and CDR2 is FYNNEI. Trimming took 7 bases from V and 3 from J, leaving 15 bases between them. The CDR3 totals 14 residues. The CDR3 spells CASTYGQSYYGYTF. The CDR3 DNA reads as TGTGCCAGCACCTACGGACAGAGCTACTATGGCTACACCTTC.

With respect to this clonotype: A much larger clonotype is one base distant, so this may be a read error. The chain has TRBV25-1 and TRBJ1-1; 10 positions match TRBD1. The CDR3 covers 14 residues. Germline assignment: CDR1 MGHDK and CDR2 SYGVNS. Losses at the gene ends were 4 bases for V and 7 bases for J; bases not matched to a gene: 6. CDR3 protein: CASSADRGVIEAFF. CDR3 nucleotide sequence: TGTGCCAGCAGTGCGGACAGGGGGGTTATTGAAGCTTTCTTT. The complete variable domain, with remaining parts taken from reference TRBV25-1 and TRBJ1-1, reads EADIYQTPRYLVIGTGKKITLECSQTMGHDKMYWYQQDPGMELHLIHYSYGVNSTEKGDLSSESTVSRIRTEHFPLTLESARPSHTSQYLCASSADRGVIEAFFGQGTRLTVV.

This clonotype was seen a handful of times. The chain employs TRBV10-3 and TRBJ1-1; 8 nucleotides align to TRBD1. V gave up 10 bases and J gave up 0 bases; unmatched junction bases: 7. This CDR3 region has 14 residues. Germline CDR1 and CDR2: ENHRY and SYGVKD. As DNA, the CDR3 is TGTGCCACTATCAGGGGGCCCTTGAACACTGAAGCTTTCTTT. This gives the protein CATIRGPLNTEAFF.

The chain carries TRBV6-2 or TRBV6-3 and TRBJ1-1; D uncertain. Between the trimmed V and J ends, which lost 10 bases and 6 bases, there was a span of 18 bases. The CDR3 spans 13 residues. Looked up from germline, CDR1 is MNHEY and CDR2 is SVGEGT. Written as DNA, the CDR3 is TGTGCCACCACGGGGTCCAGGATCGCTGAAGCTTTCTTT. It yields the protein CATTGSRIAEAFF.

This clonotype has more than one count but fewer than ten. The CDR3 sequence is CASSPGASGGFTGELFF. The CDR3 DNA sequence: TGTGCCAGCAGCCCCGGGGCTAGCGGGGGGTTCACCGGGGAGCTGTTTTTT. The chain links TRBV3-1 to TRBJ2-2; 11 nucleotides align to TRBD2. The V gene's germline CDR1 is LGHDT and CDR2 YNNKEL (reference sequence). The CDR3 has 17 amino acids. The V gene end was trimmed by 4 bases and the J gene end by 4 bases; junction bases not matched to a gene: 8.

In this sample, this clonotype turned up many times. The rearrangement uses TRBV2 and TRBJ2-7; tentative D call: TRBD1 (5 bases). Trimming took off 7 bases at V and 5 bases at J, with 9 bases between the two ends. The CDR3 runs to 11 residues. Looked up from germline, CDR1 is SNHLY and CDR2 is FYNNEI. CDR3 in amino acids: CASTRQNEQYF. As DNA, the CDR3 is TGTGCCAGCACCAGACAGAACGAGCAGTACTTC.

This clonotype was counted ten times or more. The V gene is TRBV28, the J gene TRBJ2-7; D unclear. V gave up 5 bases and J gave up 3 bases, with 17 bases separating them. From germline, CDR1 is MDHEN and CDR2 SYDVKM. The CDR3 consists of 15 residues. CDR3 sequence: CASSPPAVTLYEQYF. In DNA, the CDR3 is TGTGCCAGCAGTCCCCCGGCAGTGACCCTCTACGAGCAGTACTTC.

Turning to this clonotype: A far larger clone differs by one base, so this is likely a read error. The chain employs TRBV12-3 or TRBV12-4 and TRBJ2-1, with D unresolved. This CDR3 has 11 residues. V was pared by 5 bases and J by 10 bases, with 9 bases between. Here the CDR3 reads CASSPKYEQFF. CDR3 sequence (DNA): TGTGCCAGCAGTCCGAAGTACGAGCAGTTCTTC.

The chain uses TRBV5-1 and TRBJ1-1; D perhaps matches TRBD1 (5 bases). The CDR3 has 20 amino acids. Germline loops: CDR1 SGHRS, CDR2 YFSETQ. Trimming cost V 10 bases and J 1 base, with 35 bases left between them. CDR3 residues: CALVGWGKSSLPPWNTEAFF. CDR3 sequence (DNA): TGCGCCTTGGTGGGTTGGGGGAAGTCCTCTCTCCCCCCTTGGAACACTGAAGCTTTCTTT.

DNA for the CDR3: TGTGCCAGCAGCTTGCGGGGGGCGACCTTCACAGATACGCAGTATTTT. This codes for CASSLRGATFTDTQYF. The genes are TRBV9 and TRBJ2-3; 8 bases are shared with TRBD2. The CDR3 consists of 16 residues. J gave up 2 bases and V 4 bases, and 9 bases lay outside the gene matches. Germline V gives CDR1 SGDLS, CDR2 YYNGEE.

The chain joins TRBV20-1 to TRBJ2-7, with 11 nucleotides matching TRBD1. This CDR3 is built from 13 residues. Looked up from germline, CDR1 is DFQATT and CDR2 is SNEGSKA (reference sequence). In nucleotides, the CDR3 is TGCAGCGCTCCCGGGACAGGGGGCTACGAGCAGTACTTC. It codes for CSAPGTGGYEQYF.

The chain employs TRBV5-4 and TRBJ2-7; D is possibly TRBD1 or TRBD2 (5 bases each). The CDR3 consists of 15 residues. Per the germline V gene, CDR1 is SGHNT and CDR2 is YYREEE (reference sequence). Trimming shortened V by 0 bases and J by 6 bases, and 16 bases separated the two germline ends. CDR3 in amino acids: CASSLEGTVRREQYF. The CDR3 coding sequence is TGTGCCAGCAGCTTGGAAGGGACCGTAAGACGCGAGCAGTACTTC. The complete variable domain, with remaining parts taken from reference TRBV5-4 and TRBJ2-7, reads ETGVTQSPTHLIKTRGQQVTLRCSSQSGHNTVSWYQQALGQGPQFIFQYYREEENGRGNFPPRFSGLQFPNYSSELNVNALELDDSALYLCASSLEGTVRREQYFGPGTRLTVT.

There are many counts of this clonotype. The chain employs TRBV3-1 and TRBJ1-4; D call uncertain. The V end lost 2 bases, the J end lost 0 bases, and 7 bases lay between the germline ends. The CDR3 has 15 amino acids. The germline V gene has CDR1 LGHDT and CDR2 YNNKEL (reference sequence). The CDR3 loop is CASSQSVATNEKLFF. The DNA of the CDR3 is TGTGCCAGCAGCCAATCAGTTGCAACTAATGAAAAACTGTTTTTT.

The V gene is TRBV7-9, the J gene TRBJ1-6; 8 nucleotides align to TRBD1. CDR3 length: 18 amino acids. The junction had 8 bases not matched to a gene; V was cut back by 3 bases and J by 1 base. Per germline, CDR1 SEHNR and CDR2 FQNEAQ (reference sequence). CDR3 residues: CASSFTRQGISYNSPLHF. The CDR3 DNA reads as TGTGCCAGCAGCTTCACCCGACAGGGGATTTCCTATAATTCACCCCTCCACTTT.

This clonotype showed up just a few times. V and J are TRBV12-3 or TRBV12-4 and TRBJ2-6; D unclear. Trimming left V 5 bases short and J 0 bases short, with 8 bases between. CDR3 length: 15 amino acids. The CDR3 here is CASSPLYSGANVLTF. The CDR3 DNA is TGTGCCAGCAGTCCCCTTTACTCTGGGGCCAACGTCCTGACTTTC.

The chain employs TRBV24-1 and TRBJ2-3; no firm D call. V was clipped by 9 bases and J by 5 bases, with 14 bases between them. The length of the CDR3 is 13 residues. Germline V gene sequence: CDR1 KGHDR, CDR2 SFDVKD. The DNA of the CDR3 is TGTGCCACCGGGAATGGGAATTTAGATACGCAGTATTTT. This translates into CATGNGNLDTQYF.

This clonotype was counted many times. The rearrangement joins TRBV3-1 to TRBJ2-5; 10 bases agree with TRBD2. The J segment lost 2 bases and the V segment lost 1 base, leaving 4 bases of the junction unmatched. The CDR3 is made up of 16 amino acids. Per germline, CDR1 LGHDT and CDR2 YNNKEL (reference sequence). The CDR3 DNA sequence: TGTGCCAGCAGCCAAGGGGCTAGCGGGGGACAAGAGACCCAGTACTTC. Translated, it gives CASSQGASGGQETQYF.

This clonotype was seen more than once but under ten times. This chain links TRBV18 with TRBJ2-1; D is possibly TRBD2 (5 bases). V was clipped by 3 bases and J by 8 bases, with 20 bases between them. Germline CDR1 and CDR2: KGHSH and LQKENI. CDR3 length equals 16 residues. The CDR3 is CASSPERLATWDEQFF. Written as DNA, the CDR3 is TGTGCCAGCTCACCGGAACGTCTAGCTACCTGGGATGAGCAGTTCTTC.

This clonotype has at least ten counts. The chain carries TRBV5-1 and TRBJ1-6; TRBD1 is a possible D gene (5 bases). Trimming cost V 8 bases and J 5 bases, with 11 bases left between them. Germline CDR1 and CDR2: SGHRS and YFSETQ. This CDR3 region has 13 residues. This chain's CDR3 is CASRGQDNSPLHF. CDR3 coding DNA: TGCGCCAGTAGAGGACAAGATAATTCACCCCTCCACTTT. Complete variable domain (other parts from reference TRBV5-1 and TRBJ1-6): KAGVTQTPRYLIKTRGQQVTLSCSPISGHRSVSWYQQTPGQGLQFLFEYFSETQRNKGNFPGRFSGRQFSNSRSEMNVSTLELGDSALYLCASRGQDNSPLHFGNGTRLTVT.